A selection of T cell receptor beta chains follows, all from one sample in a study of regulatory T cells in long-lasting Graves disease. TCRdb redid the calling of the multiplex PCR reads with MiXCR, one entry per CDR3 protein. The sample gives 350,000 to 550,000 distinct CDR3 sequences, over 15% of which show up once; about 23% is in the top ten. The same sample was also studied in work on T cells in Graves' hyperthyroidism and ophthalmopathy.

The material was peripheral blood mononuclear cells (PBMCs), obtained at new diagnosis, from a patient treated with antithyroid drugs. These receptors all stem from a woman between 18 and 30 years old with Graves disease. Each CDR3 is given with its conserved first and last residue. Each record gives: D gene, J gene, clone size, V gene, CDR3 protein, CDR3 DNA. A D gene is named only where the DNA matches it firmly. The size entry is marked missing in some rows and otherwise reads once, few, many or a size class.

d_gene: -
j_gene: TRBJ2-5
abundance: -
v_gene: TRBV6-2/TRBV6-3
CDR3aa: CASTGTLGETQYF
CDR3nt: TGTGCCAGCACAGGGACCTTGGGAGAGACCCAGTACTTC

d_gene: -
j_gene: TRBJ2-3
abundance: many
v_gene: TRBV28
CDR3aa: CASRSASTDTQYF
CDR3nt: TGTGCCAGCAGGAGCGCTAGCACAGATACGCAGTATTTT

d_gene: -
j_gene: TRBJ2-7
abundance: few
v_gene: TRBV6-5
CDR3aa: CASSYWLSEQYF
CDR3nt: TGTGCCAGCAGTTACTGGCTCTCCGAGCAGTACTTC

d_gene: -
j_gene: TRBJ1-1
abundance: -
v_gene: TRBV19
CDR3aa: CASTSGRRNTEAFF
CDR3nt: TGTGCCAGTACCTCGGGACGCCGGAACACTGAAGCTTTCTTT

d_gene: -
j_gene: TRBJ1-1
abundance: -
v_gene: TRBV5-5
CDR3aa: CASTLRGDTEAFF
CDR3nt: TGTGCCAGCACCCTACGTGGGGACACTGAAGCTTTCTTT

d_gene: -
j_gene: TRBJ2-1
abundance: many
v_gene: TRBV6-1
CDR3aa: CASSVLLGTYNEQFF
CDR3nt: TGTGCCAGCAGTGTCCTCTTGGGTACCTACAATGAGCAGTTCTTC

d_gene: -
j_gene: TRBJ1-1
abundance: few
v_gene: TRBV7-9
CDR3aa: CASSLAAGTEAFF
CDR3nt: TGTGCCAGCAGCTTAGCTGCGGGCACTGAAGCTTTCTTT

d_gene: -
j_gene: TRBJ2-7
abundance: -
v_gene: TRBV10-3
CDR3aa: CAISAQYEQYF
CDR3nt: TGTGCCATCAGCGCGCAATACGAGCAGTACTTC

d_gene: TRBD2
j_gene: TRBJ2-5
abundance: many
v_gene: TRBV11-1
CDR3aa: CASSLAGAETQYF
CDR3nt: TGTGCCAGCAGCCTAGCGGGAGCTGAGACCCAGTACTTC

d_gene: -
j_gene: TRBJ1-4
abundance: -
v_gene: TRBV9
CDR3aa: CASSPQDSLNEKLFF
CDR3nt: TGTGCCAGCAGCCCCCAGGACAGTTTAAATGAAAAACTGTTTTTT

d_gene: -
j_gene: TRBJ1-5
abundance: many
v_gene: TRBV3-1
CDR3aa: CASSQVGGPNQPQHF
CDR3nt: TGTGCCAGCAGCCAAGTCGGGGGGCCCAATCAGCCCCAGCATTTT

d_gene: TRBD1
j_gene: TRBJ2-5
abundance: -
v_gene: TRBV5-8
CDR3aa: CASRVTGVIQETQYF
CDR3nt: TGTGCCAGCAGAGTGACAGGGGTGATCCAAGAGACCCAGTACTTC

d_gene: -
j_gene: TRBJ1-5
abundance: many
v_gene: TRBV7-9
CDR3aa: CASSGNSNQPQHF
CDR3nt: TGTGCCAGCAGCGGCAATAGCAATCAGCCCCAGCATTTT

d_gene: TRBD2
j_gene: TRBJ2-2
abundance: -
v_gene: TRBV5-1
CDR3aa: CASSMREGSRELFF
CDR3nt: TGCGCCAGCAGCATGCGGGAGGGCTCCAGGGAGCTGTTTTTT

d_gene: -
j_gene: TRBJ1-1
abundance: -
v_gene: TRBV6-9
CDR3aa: CASSYQTGRGINTEAFF
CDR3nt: TGTGCCAGCAGTTACCAAACGGGGAGAGGCATAAACACTGAAGCTTTCTTT

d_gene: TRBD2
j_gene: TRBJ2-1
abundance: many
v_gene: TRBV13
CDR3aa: CASSSYPSGSYNEQFF
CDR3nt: TGTGCCAGCAGCTCCTATCCCAGCGGGAGCTACAATGAGCAGTTCTTC

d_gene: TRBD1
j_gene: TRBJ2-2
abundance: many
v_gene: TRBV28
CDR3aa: CASSVTGSGGELFF
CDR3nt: TGTGCCAGCAGTGTGACAGGGTCGGGCGGGGAGCTGTTTTTT

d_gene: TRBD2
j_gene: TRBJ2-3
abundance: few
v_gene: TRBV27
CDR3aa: CASSILAGVGGTQYF
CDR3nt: TGTGCCAGCAGTATTCTAGCGGGCGTAGGTGGTACGCAGTATTTT

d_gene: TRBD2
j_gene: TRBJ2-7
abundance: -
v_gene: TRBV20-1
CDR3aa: CSATGTSGRSYEQYF
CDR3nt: TGCAGTGCTACCGGAACTAGCGGGAGGTCCTACGAGCAGTACTTC

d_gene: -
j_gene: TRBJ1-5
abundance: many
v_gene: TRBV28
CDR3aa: CASRESGPSNQPQHF
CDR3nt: TGTGCCAGCAGAGAGTCTGGACCTAGCAATCAGCCCCAGCATTTT

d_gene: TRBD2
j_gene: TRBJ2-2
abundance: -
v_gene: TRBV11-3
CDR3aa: CASSPGPGLAGANTGELFF
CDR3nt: TGTGCCAGCAGCCCAGGCCCGGGACTAGCGGGAGCGAACACCGGGGAGCTGTTTTTT

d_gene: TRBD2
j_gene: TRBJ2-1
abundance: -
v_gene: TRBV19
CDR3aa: CASSRGPSGSSYNEQFF
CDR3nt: TGTGCCAGTAGTCGGGGGCCTAGCGGGAGCTCCTACAATGAGCAGTTCTTC

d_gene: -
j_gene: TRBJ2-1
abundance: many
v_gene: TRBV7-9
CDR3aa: CASSLGWRDEQFF
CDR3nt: TGTGCCAGCAGCTTAGGTTGGAGGGATGAGCAGTTCTTC

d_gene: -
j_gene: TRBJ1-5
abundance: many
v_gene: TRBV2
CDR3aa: CASSVIGYESNQPQHF
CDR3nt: TGTGCCAGCAGTGTTATCGGGTACGAAAGCAATCAGCCCCAGCATTTT

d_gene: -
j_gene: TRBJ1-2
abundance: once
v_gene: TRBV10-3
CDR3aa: CAISGQSNYGYTF
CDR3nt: TGTGCCATCAGTGGCCAGAGTAACTATGGCTACACCTTC

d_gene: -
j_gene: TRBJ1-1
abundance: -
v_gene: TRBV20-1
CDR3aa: CSASVGGELASEAFF
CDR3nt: TGCAGTGCTAGCGTGGGGGGAGAACTTGCCTCTGAAGCTTTCTTT

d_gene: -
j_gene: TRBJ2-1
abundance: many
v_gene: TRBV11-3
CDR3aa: CASSLAGTTRGNEQFF
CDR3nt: TGTGCCAGCAGCTTAGCCGGGACCACCCGGGGCAATGAGCAGTTCTTC

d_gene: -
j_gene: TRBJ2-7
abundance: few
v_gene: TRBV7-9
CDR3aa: CASSGGGRGSYEQYF
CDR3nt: TGTGCCAGCAGTGGGGGGGGCCGAGGTTCCTACGAGCAGTACTTC

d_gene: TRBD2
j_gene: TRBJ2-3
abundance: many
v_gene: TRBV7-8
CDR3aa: CASSLTSGRTRDTQYF
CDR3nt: TGTGCCAGCAGCTTAACTAGCGGGAGGACCCGGGATACGCAGTATTTT

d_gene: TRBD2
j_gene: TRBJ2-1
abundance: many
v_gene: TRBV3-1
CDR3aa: CASRKTSGRESYNEQFF
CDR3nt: TGTGCCAGCAGGAAGACTAGCGGGAGGGAATCCTACAATGAGCAGTTCTTC

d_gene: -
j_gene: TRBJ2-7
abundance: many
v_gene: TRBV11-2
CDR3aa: CASSLDPQTYEQYF
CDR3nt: TGTGCCAGCAGCTTAGATCCCCAGACCTACGAGCAGTACTTC

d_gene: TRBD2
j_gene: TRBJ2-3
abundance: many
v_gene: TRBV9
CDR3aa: CASSPGLADSTDTQYF
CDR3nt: TGTGCCAGCAGCCCAGGACTAGCGGATAGCACAGATACGCAGTATTTT

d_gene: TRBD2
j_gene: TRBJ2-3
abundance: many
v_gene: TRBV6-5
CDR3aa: CASSYALAGGSDTQYF
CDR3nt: TGTGCCAGCAGTTACGCACTAGCGGGAGGAAGTGATACGCAGTATTTT

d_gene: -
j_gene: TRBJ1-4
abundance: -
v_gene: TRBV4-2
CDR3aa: CASSQNPRPTNEKLFF
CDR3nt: TGTGCCAGCAGCCAAAATCCCCGGCCAACTAATGAAAAACTGTTTTTT

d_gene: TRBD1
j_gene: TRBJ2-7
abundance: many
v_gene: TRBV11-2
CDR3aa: CASSLDSQGTSNF
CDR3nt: TGTGCCAGCAGCTTAGACTCACAGGGGACAAGCAACTTC

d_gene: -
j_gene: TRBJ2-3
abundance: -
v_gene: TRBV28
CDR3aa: CAAGRSEDTQYF
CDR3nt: TGTGCCGCCGGGAGAAGCGAGGATACGCAGTATTTT

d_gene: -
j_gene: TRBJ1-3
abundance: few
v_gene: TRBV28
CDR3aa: CASSTPGGATGNTIYF
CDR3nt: TGTGCCAGCAGTACCCCGGGGGGGGCGACTGGAAACACCATATATTTT

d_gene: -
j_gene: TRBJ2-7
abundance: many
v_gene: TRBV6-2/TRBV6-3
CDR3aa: CASSGDLNYEQYF
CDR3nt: TGTGCCAGCAGCGGTGATCTCAATTACGAGCAGTACTTC

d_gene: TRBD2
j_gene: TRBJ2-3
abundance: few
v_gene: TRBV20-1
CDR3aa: CSATETSGSPDTQYF
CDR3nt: TGCAGTGCAACAGAGACTAGCGGGAGCCCAGATACGCAGTATTTT

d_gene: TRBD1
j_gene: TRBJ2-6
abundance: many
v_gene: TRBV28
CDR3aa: CASSLATGERSGANVLTF
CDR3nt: TGTGCCAGCAGTTTAGCCACAGGGGAAAGGTCTGGGGCCAACGTCCTGACTTTC

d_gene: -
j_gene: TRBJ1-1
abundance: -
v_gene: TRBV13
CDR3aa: CASSQGGHLNTEAFF
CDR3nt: TGTGCCAGCAGCCAAGGGGGACATTTGAACACTGAAGCTTTCTTT

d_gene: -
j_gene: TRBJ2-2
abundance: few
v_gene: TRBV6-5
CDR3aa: CASSYLAGKGTGELFF
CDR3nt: TGTGCCAGCAGTTACTTGGCAGGGAAGGGGACCGGGGAGCTGTTTTTT